The sequence of this T cell receptor beta chain was determined in a study of siplizumab effects on memory and regulatory T cells. The length of the CDR3 is 14 residues. CDR1 and CDR2 from the germline V gene are MDHEN and SYDVKM. Trimming cost V 1 base and J 5 bases, with 11 bases left between them. The assay was immunoSEQ multiplex PCR, and TCRdb's table has in-frame clones only and misses some. The data hold some 100,000 clones, with approximately 91% observed a single time. The chain recombines TRBV28 with TRBJ1-2, with D possibly matching TRBD1 (6 bases). This clonotype was obtained from a human donor in good health. Some clones in this sample may be carry-over from other donors' samples. The sample was CD4+ T cells sorted from blood. For the CDR3, the DNA is TGTGCCAGCAGTTTATTCGGGGGCGGATATGGCTACACCTTC. Its protein is CASSLFGGGYGYTF.